This T cell receptor (beta chain) was profiled in a study of blood T cells in healthy people across ages. Samples had at least 6.5 million PBMCs isolated from them. Samples each yielded at least 6 micrograms of total RNA. The authors ran a second PCR of about 6 to 12 cycles using a sample-barcoded 5' primer and a J-beta primer mix. MiXCR was run by TCRdb on the 5' RACE reads, yielding one entry per CDR3 protein. The repertoire holds some 1,500,000 distinct CDR3 sequences, with less than 45% as singletons. The CDR3 consists of 18 residues. The receptor was isolated from a woman under 30 in good health. The sequenced sample consisted of blood. J is TRBJ2-1 and V is TRBV12-3 or TRBV12-4; TRBD2 aligns across 7 bases. With the DNA end fitting TRBJ2-7 better, the J assignment may be wrong. The CDR3 bases are TGTGCCAGCAGTCCTTCCCCCTGGAGGCGGGAGTTATACAATGAGCAGTACTTC. Protein product: CASSPSPWRRELYNEQYF.